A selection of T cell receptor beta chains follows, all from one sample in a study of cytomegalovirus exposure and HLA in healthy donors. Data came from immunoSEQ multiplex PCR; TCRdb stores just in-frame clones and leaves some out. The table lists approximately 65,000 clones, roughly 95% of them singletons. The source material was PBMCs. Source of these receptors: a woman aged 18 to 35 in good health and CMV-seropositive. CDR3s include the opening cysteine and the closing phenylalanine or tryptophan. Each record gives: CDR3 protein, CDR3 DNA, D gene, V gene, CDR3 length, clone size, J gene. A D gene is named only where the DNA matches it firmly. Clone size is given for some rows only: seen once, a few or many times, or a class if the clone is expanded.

CASSQGPLSYNEQFF,TGTGCCAGCAGCCAGGGCCCTCTCTCCTACAATGAGCAGTTCTTC,-,TRBV28,15,-,TRBJ2-1
CASSPSGRGTGEQYF,TGTGCCAGCAGTCCTAGCGGGAGAGGGACGGGCGAGCAGTACTTC,TRBD2,TRBV28,15,once,TRBJ2-7
CASSDSELETGFDEKLFF,TGTGCCAGCAGTGACTCGGAACTGGAGACAGGATTTGATGAAAAACTGTTTTTT,-,TRBV6-4,18,-,TRBJ1-4
CAWIDRGGNTIYF,TGTGCCTGGATAGACAGGGGTGGAAACACCATATATTTT,TRBD1,TRBV30,13,-,TRBJ1-3
CSVELTSGSSYEQYF,TGCAGCGTTGAGTTGACTAGCGGAAGCTCCTACGAGCAGTACTTC,TRBD2,TRBV29-1,15,-,TRBJ2-7
CASSHVDLGLPSGEQYF,TGCGCCAGCAGCCATGTCGACCTTGGACTGCCCTCGGGAGAGCAGTACTTC,-,TRBV4-1,17,-,TRBJ2-7
CASSSKGSGSTYEQYF,TGTGCCAGCAGCTCCAAGGGGAGCGGGTCGACCTACGAGCAGTACTTC,-,TRBV7-2,16,-,TRBJ2-7
CATPRETGELFF,TGTGCCACCCCGCGGGAGACCGGGGAGCTGTTTTTT,TRBD2,TRBV19,12,-,TRBJ2-2
CASSFPLAHSTDTQYF,TGTGCCAGCAGTTTTCCGCTAGCGCATAGCACAGATACGCAGTATTTT,-,TRBV6-4,16,-,TRBJ2-3
CASTQGQGTFNEQFF,TGTGCCAGCACCCAGGGACAGGGTACGTTCAATGAGCAGTTCTTC,TRBD1,TRBV7-6,15,-,TRBJ2-1
CASTAADSYNEQFF,TGTGCCAGCACCGCAGCGGACTCCTACAATGAGCAGTTCTTC,-,TRBV5-4,14,-,TRBJ2-1
CASSSHYGYTF,TGTGCCAGCAGCAGTCACTATGGCTACACCTTC,-,TRBV28,11,-,TRBJ1-2
CASSYSGQFNQPQHF,TGTGCCAGCAGTTACTCGGGGCAGTTCAATCAGCCCCAGCATTTT,-,TRBV6-6,15,-,TRBJ1-5
CASSIEPRVNQPQHF,TGTGCCAGTAGTATAGAACCCAGGGTCAATCAGCCCCAGCATTTT,-,TRBV19,15,-,TRBJ1-5
CASRPEVQETQYF,TGTGCCAGCCGACCCGAGGTTCAAGAGACCCAGTACTTC,-,TRBV7-9,13,-,TRBJ2-5
CASGLTGGAGELFF,TGTGCCAGCGGGTTGACTGGGGGGGCCGGGGAGCTGTTTTTT,TRBD2,TRBV6-5,14,-,TRBJ2-2
CASSLAAGTGVNTEAFF,TGTGCCAGCAGCTTAGCAGCCGGGACAGGGGTGAACACTGAAGCTTTCTTT,TRBD1,TRBV7-6,17,-,TRBJ1-1
CASSFQGLADSTDTQYF,TGTGCCAGCAGTTTTCAGGGACTAGCCGATAGTACAGATACGCAGTATTTT,TRBD2,TRBV28,17,-,TRBJ2-3
CAISEAGEAKNIQYF,TGTGCCATCAGTGAAGCGGGAGAAGCCAAAAACATTCAGTACTTC,TRBD2,TRBV10-3,15,-,TRBJ2-4
CASSLGPGGDYEQYF,TGTGCCAGCAGCTTAGGTCCAGGGGGAGACTACGAGCAGTACTTC,TRBD1,TRBV7-2,15,-,TRBJ2-7
CASSLFPRGIESGDYEQYF,TGTGCCAGCAGCCTATTCCCCCGGGGCATCGAAAGCGGGGACTACGAGCAGTACTTC,TRBD2,TRBV7-9,19,-,TRBJ2-7
CASSQEGASGSSYNEQFF,TGCGCCAGCAGCCAAGAAGGGGCTAGCGGGAGTTCCTACAATGAGCAGTTCTTC,TRBD2,TRBV4-1,18,-,TRBJ2-1